A selection of T cell receptor beta chains follows, all from one sample in a study of cytomegalovirus exposure and HLA in healthy donors. The repertoire was sequenced with immunoSEQ multiplex PCR; TCRdb's copy has only in-frame clones and lacks some. This table holds 170,000 or so clones, roughly 85% found once. What was sequenced was PBMCs. The receptors originated from a man younger than 35 in good health and CMV-seropositive. Both conserved end residues are trimmed from each CDR3. Size is stated for part of the rows, as once, few or many counts, or as a class when the clone is expanded.

j_call clone_size v_call cdr3_aa
TRBJ2-3 NA TRBV28 ASSRPGTDTQY
TRBJ2-1 once TRBV7-9 ASSLGGQQLNEQF
TRBJ2-7 NA TRBV19 ASSIGQASYEQY
TRBJ1-5 few TRBV6-1 ASSEALNSNQPQH
TRBJ1-2 NA TRBV6-1 ATRGGYGYT
TRBJ2-1 once TRBV5-1 ASSLEDPSVGNEQF
TRBJ2-1 NA TRBV4-1 ASSQASRGSKNEQF
TRBJ2-3 once TRBV27 ASSPSGRNTDTQY
TRBJ2-7 many TRBV7-9 ASSPGRAEQY
TRBJ2-5 once TRBV5-1 ASSPGQDQETQY
TRBJ2-6 NA TRBV5-4 ASSSSSGANVLT
TRBJ2-7 NA TRBV30 AWSRDSSYEQY
TRBJ2-1 NA TRBV6-1 ASSMAASSYNEQF
TRBJ2-7 NA TRBV7-9 ASSHRDRAYEQY
TRBJ2-1 NA TRBV19 ASSIDRVSGNNEQF
TRBJ2-2 NA TRBV5-1 ASSLDGTGELF
TRBJ2-7 few TRBV7-3 ASSPAGGHREQY
TRBJ2-7 NA TRBV6-6 ASSSDRSYEQY
TRBJ2-7 NA TRBV4-1 ASSQELAGKFYEQY
TRBJ2-7 NA TRBV11-2 ASSFNRGGSYEQY
TRBJ1-5 few TRBV27 ASSSYQGNQPQH
TRBJ1-1 NA TRBV4-2 ASSPTVFPEAF
TRBJ2-7 NA TRBV7-2 ASSLFGRDRGNYEQY
TRBJ2-5 NA TRBV5-4 ASSLAGGLQETQY
TRBJ2-2 NA TRBV19 ASSRPTGQLTGELF
TRBJ1-2 NA TRBV6-6 ASSNGGGYT
TRBJ2-1 NA TRBV30 AWSDAGLTYNEQF
TRBJ2-1 once TRBV29-1 SVHSGTSGYNEQF
TRBJ1-3 NA TRBV7-3 ASSLSPADTIY
TRBJ2-7 once TRBV11-2 ASSLSLRGGTYEQY
TRBJ2-3 NA TRBV10-3 AISESGGGRSDTQY
TRBJ1-1 NA TRBV7-9 ASSLAGRRNTEAF
TRBJ2-5 NA TRBV5-4 ASSLFSGQETQY
TRBJ2-3 NA TRBV29-1 SVQTPTTDTQY
TRBJ1-6 NA TRBV11-2 ASSLDRLTNSPLH
TRBJ2-7 NA TRBV6-1 ANGGHHEQY
TRBJ2-1 NA TRBV11-3 ASSLEGQGALGEQF
TRBJ2-7 NA TRBV28 ASRGTGYSGYRTYEQY
TRBJ2-2 NA TRBV9 ASSPTSAGELF
TRBJ2-5 NA TRBV28 ASSREAPRETQY
TRBJ2-5 NA TRBV28 ASGLAGGQETQY
TRBJ2-1 NA TRBV10-3 AIRDRVDEQF
TRBJ2-3 NA TRBV7-9 ASSLALLAHTQY
TRBJ1-2 NA TRBV11-1 ASSSTGDYT
TRBJ2-2 NA TRBV5-1 ASTLTGDTGELF
TRBJ2-7 once TRBV19 ATRAASYEQY
TRBJ1-5 NA TRBV7-8 ASSASDGNQPQH
TRBJ2-6 few TRBV28 ASSLTGVGANVLT
TRBJ2-7 NA TRBV11-2 ASSPSVPGLAD